One TCR beta chain is described in this entry. This may be a read error: a much more frequent sequence differs by one nucleotide. The data originate from a study of T cells in Graves' hyperthyroidism and ophthalmopathy. Amplified TCR beta CDR3 regions came from RNA transcripts. The TCR CDR3 first-round RT-PCR relied on the HTBI primer set. One entry per CDR3 protein, called by TCRdb with MiXCR from the multiplex PCR reads. The sample has 300,000 or so distinct CDR3 sequences, over 15% seen once. CDR3 length equals 18 residues. With V trimmed by 6 bases and J by 4 bases, 19 bases remained unmatched. The sequencing input was blood. The receptor's source is a woman in her sixties or seventies with Graves' ophthalmopathy. The V gene is TRBV12-3 or TRBV12-4, the J gene TRBJ2-7; 9 nucleotides agree with TRBD2. Written as DNA, the CDR3 is TGTGCCAGCAGCCCTCCCCCCAGGACTAGCGTAATGGGTTACGAGCAGTACTTC. It yields the protein CASSPPPRTSVMGYEQYF.